This T cell receptor (beta chain) was sequenced during a study of spatial heterogeneity in lung cancer. Study-wide context: The library had UMIs, and each TCR and UMI pair averaged more than ten raw reads. Notes on the study in general: Resection blood, more than follow-up blood, showed ubiquitous expanded tumor TCRs.

Sample time point: blood at routine non-recurrence follow-up after resection. Whole RNA obtained from tumor, nontumor lung or frozen PBMC underwent sequencing without sorting. Using its own MiXCR run on the 5' RACE reads, TCRdb lists one record per CDR3 protein. The data show about 25,000 distinct CDR3 sequences, approximately 5.6% seen once. This clonotype appeared many times. The target antigen is unknown. The CDR3 is 14 residues long. The rearrangement uses TRBV21-1 and TRBJ2-7; the table gives TRBD1 as D, unverified against the DNA. TRBV21-1 is classified as a pseudogene. The input for sequencing was PBMCs, taken at follow-up. The clonotype originates from a male donor with early-stage non-small cell lung cancer. Here the CDR3 DNA reads TGTGCCAGCAGCAAACTCCCAGGGAACTACGAGCAGTACGTC. It specifies CASSKLPGNYEQYV.